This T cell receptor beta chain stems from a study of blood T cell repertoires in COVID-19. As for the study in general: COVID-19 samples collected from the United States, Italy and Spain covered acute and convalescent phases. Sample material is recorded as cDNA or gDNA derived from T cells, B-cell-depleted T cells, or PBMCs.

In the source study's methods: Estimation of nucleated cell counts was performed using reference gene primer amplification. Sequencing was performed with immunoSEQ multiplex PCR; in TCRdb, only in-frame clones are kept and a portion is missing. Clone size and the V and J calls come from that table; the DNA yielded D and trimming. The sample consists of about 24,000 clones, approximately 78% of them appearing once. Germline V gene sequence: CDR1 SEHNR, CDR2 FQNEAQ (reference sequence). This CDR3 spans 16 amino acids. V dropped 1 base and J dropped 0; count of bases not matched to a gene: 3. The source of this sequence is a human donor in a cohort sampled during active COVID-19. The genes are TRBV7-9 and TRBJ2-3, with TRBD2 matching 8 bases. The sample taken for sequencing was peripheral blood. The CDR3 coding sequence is TGTGCCAGCAGCTTAGGGCTAGCGGGTAGCACAGATACGCAGTATTTT. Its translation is CASSLGLAGSTDTQYF.